This paragraph covers one TCR beta chain sequence. Its antigen is undetermined. These data are taken from a study of Ad26.COV2.S vaccination and SARS-CoV-2 variants. Study conclusions and caveats: Vaccine and placebo recipients had comparable breadth of non-spike TCRs.

CDR1 and CDR2 from the germline V gene are SGHAT and FQNNGV. V dropped 8 bases and J dropped 6 bases, with 14 bases sitting between them. The CDR3 extends over 14 amino acids. Clones were read by immunoSEQ multiplex PCR, and TCRdb kept only the in-frame ones, dropping some. The data contain 350,000 to 450,000 clones, roughly 84% of them singletons. Treatment in this sample: over 15 received Ad26.COV2.S at low or high dose, single or two shots; several received placebo; per-sample allocation not given. Samples came from day 63 after the first vaccine or placebo injection. This clonotype was obtained from a person between 18 and 59 years old who received the Ad26.COV2.S COVID-19 vaccine or a placebo. The sequencing here drew on peripheral blood, taken in a trial of Ad26.COV2.S vaccine versus placebo. The chain uses TRBV11-2 and TRBJ1-6, with D unresolved. CDR3 residues: CASLTGRSNSPLHF. The CDR3 DNA is TGTGCCAGCCTAACCGGGCGGTCTAATTCACCCCTCCACTTT.